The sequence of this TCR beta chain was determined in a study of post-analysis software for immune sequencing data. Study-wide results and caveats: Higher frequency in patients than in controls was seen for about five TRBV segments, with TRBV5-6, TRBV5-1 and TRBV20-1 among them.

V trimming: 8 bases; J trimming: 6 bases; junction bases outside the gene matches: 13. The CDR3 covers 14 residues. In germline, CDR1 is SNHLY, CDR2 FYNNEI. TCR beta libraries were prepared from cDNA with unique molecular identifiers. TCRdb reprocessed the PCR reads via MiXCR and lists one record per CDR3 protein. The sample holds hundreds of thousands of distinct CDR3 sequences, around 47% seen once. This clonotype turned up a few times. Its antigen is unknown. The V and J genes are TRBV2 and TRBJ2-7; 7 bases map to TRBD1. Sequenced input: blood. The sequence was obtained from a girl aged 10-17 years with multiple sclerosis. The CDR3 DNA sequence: TGTGCCAGCGGGGGATACAGGGGTAACCCCGAGCAGTACTTC. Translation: CASGGYRGNPEQYF.